A single sample is the source of the 12 T cell receptor beta chains below, sequenced in a study of cytomegalovirus exposure and HLA in healthy donors. Amplification used 60 Vbeta primers and 13 Jbeta primers. TCRdb keeps only in-frame clones here, not all; method: immunoSEQ multiplex PCR. This sample has 130,000 or so clones, with around 66% found just once. Sequencing was performed on PBMCs. The receptors here all came from a woman aged 55-69 years in good health and CMV-seronegative.

About this clone: The junction and the germline gene differ at one end; a read error may be behind it. This sequence joins TRBV7-9 and TRBJ2-7; 8 bases agree with TRBD1. The CDR3 extends over 12 amino acids. The germline gives CDR1 SEHNR, CDR2 FQNEAQ (reference sequence). The CDR3 DNA is TGTGCCAGCAGCTTAGATCGACAGGGGCTAGTTTGG. This translates into CASSLDRQGLVW.

The rearrangement links TRBV7-2 to TRBJ2-1, with D tentatively TRBD1 (5 bases). V was pared by 5 bases and J by 7 bases, with 9 bases between. Germline CDR1 and CDR2: SGHTA and FQGNSA. The CDR3 contains 12 residues. The CDR3 region has the DNA TGTGCCAGCAGCCTTGACAGAAATGAGCAGTTCTTC. This encodes CASSLDRNEQFF.

This chain links TRBV6-1 with TRBJ2-1; 7 nucleotides agree with TRBD1. Looked up from germline, CDR1 is MNHNS and CDR2 is SASEGT. J was trimmed by 9 bases and V by 7 bases; bases with no gene match: 15. The CDR3 has 15 residues. The CDR3 is CASIPPGQQRGEQFF. The CDR3 DNA sequence: TGTGCCAGCATTCCCCCGGGACAGCAACGGGGTGAGCAGTTCTTC.

V gene TRBV7-2 combines with J gene TRBJ1-1; tentative D call: TRBD1 (5 bases). The CDR3 consists of 14 residues. V gave up 2 bases and J gave up 6 bases, with 13 bases separating them. CDR1 is SGHTA and CDR2 is FQGNSA in the germline V gene. This chain's CDR3 is CASSLLRQGAEAFF. CDR3 bases: TGTGCCAGCAGCTTATTAAGGCAGGGCGCTGAAGCTTTCTTT. Filled out from reference TRBV7-2 and TRBJ1-1, the complete variable domain reads GAGVSQSPSNKVTEKGKDVELRCDPISGHTALYWYRQSLGQGLEFLIYFQGNSAPDKSGLPSDRFSAERTGGSVSTLTIQRTQQEDSAVYLCASSLLRQGAEAFFGQGTRLTVV.

This chain uses TRBV19 with TRBJ1-1, with 7 bases lining up with TRBD1. Germline V gives CDR1 LNHDA, CDR2 SQIVND (reference sequence). This CDR3 spans 13 amino acids. V trimming: 7 bases; J trimming: 6 bases; junction bases outside the gene matches: 8. The CDR3 region is CASTLTGSPEAFF. In DNA form, the CDR3 reads TGTGCCAGTACCTTGACAGGGTCCCCTGAAGCTTTCTTT.

The chain carries TRBV7-3 and TRBJ2-3; D remains ambiguous. Germline CDR1 SGHTA, CDR2 FQGTGA. Trimming took 2 bases from V and 6 from J, leaving 12 bases between them. CDR3 length: 14 amino acids. The CDR3 sequence is CASSLGLAFDTQYF. In DNA form, the CDR3 reads TGTGCCAGCAGCTTAGGGTTAGCATTCGATACGCAGTATTTT.

The CDR3 coding sequence is TGTGCCAGCAGCTTAGAGTTGGTCAGGGGAGATACGCAGTATTTT. This gives the protein CASSLELVRGDTQYF. The J gene is TRBJ2-3, the V gene TRBV7-9, with TRBD1 as a possible D gene (6 bases). This CDR3 comprises 15 residues. The V end was cut by 1 base, the J end by 5 bases, with 13 bases between. The germline CDR1 and CDR2 sequences are SEHNR and FQNEAQ (reference sequence).

In this sample, this clone turned up a few times. The chain carries TRBV7-6 and TRBJ2-2, with 10 nucleotides matching TRBD2. V gave up 0 bases and J gave up 4 bases; unmatched junction bases: 2. Germline assignment: CDR1 SGHVS and CDR2 FNYEAQ. The CDR3 is made up of 16 amino acids. This chain's CDR3 is CASSLALAGSTGELFF. CDR3 nucleotides: TGTGCCAGCAGCTTAGCACTAGCGGGATCCACCGGGGAGCTGTTTTTT.

V gene TRBV21-1 combines with J gene TRBJ1-2; TRBD1 is the table's D call and was not checked against the DNA. TRBV21-1 is termed a pseudogene. The CDR3 runs 14 residues. CDR3 loop: CASSKVQFNYGYTF. The CDR3 nucleotides are TGTGCCAGCAGCAAAGTTCAGTTTAACTATGGCTACACCTTC.

The rearrangement links TRBV4-1 to TRBJ2-3; 8 bases are shared with TRBD2. After removal of 1 base from V and 5 bases from J, the junction contained 5 bases not matched to a gene. The CDR3 sequence is 15 residues long. Germline-derived CDR1 and CDR2 are MGHRA and YSYEKL. For the CDR3, the DNA is TGCGCCAGCAGCCAAGCCCCCGGGGGGGTAGATACGCAGTATTTT. Translation gives CASSQAPGGVDTQYF.

In this sample, this clone turned up a few times. The V call is TRBV25-1, the J call TRBJ2-3, with TRBD2 matching over 7 bases. V shed 7 bases, J shed 2 bases, and the junction held 6 bases outside the gene matches. This CDR3 contains 14 residues. Germline values: CDR1 MGHDK, CDR2 SYGVNS. Here the CDR3 reads CASTRDYLTDTQYF. For the CDR3, the DNA is TGTGCCAGCACCCGGGACTATCTCACAGATACGCAGTATTTT.

The chain couples TRBV9 to TRBJ2-1, with TRBD2 identical over 9 bases. J gave up 7 bases and V 3 bases, and 8 bases lay outside the gene matches. Germline V gene sequence: CDR1 SGDLS, CDR2 YYNGEE. This CDR3 is built from 15 residues. Here the CDR3 DNA reads TGTGCCAGCAGCGCTATAGCGGGAGTTGGGAATGAGCAGTTCTTC. Its protein is CASSAIAGVGNEQFF.